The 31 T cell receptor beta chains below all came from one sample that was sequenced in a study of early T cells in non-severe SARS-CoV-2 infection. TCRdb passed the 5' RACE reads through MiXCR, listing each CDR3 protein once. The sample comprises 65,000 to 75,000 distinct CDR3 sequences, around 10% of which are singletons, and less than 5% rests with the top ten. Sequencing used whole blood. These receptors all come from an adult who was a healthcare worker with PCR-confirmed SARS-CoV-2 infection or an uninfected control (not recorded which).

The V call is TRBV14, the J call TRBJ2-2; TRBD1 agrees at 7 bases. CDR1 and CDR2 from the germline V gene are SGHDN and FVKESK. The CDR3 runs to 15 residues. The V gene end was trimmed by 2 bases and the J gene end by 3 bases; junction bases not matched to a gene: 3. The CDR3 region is CASSQPGTDTGELFF. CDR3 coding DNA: TGTGCCAGCAGCCAACCTGGGACAGACACCGGGGAGCTGTTTTTT.

The chain's CDR3 is CASRFAGLLASTDTQYF. The CDR3, as DNA: TGTGCCAGCAGGTTTGCGGGACTGCTGGCTAGCACAGATACGCAGTATTTT. The chain recombines TRBV6-1 with TRBJ2-3; D may be TRBD2 (6 bases). V gave up 6 bases and J gave up 0 bases, with 19 bases separating them. The CDR3 has 17 amino acids. Germline V gene sequence: CDR1 MNHNS, CDR2 SASEGT.

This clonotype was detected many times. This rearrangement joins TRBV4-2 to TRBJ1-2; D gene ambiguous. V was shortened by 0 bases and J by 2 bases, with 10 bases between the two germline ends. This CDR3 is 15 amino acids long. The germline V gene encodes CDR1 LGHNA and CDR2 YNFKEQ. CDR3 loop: CASSQDPDGNYGYTF. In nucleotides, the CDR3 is TGTGCCAGCAGCCAAGATCCGGACGGAAACTATGGCTACACCTTC.

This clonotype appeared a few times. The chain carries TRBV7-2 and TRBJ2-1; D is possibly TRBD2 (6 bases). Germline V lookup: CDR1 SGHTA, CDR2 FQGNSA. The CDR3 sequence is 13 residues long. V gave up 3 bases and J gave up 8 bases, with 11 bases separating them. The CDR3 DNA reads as TGTGCCAGCAGCTTCAGAGCGGGCGATGAGCAGTTCTTC. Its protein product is CASSFRAGDEQFF. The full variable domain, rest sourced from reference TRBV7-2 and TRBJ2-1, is GAGVSQSPSNKVTEKGKDVELRCDPISGHTALYWYRQSLGQGLEFLIYFQGNSAPDKSGLPSDRFSAERTGGSVSTLTIQRTQQEDSAVYLCASSFRAGDEQFFGPGTRLTVL.

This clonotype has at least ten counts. The CDR3 DNA sequence: TGTGCCAGCAGCTTAGTGTGGGACTTGAGCACAGATACGCAGTATTTT. Amino acid sequence: CASSLVWDLSTDTQYF. The chain joins TRBV7-9 to TRBJ2-3, with D possibly TRBD2 on 6 matching bases. The germline CDR1 and CDR2 sequences are SEHNR and FQNEAQ (reference sequence). This CDR3 comprises 16 residues. Deletions cut 1 base from V and 0 bases from J, with 11 bases between.

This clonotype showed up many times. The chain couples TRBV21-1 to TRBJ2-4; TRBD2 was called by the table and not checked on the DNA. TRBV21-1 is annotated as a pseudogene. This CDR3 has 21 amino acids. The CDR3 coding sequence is TGTGCCAGCAGCAAAGGGGCCGACCAGTCTAGGCGTTCGGTGACCAAAAACATTCAGTACTTC. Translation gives CASSKGADQSRRSVTKNIQYF.

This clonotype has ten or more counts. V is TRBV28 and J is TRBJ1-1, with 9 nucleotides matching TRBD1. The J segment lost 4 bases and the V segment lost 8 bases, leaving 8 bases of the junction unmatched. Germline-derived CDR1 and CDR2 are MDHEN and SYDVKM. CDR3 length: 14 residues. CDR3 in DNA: TGTGCCAGCCTGACAGGGGGAAGGAGCACTGAAGCTTTCTTT. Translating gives CASLTGGRSTEAFF.

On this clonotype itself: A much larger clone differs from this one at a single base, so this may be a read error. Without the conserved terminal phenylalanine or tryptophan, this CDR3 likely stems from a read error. The CDR3 loop is CATSDTTPGSYNEQFY. For the CDR3, the DNA is TGTGCCACCAGTGACACCACACCAGGCTCCTACAATGAGCAGTTCTAC. This chain links TRBV24-1 with TRBJ2-1; D gene unclear. This CDR3 is 16 amino acids long. Deletions cut 4 bases from V and 0 bases from J, with 12 bases between. CDR1 is KGHDR and CDR2 is SFDVKD in the germline V gene.

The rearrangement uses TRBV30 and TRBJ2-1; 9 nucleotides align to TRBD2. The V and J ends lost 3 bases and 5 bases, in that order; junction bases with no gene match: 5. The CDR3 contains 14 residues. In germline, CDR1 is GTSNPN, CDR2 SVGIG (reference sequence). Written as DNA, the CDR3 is TGTGCCTGGAGGGATAGCGGGAGACACAATGAGCAGTTCTTC. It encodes CAWRDSGRHNEQFF. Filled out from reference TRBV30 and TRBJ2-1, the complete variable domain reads SQTIHQWPATLVQPVGSPLSLECTVEGTSNPNLYWYRQAAGRGLQLLFYSVGIGQISSEVPQNLSASRPQDRQFILSSKKLLLSDSGFYLCAWRDSGRHNEQFFGPGTRLTVL.

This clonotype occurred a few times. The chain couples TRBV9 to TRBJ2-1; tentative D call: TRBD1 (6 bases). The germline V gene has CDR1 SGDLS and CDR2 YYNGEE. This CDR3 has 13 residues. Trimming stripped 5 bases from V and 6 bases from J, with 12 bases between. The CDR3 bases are TGTGCCAGCAGGTCGGGGACAACCAATGAGCAGTTCTTC. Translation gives CASRSGTTNEQFF. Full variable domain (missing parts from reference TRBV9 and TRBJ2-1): DSGVTQTPKHLITATGQRVTLRCSPRSGDLSVYWYQQSLDQGLQFLIQYYNGEERAKGNILERFSAQQFPDLHSELNLSSLELGDSALYFCASRSGTTNEQFFGPGTRLTVL.

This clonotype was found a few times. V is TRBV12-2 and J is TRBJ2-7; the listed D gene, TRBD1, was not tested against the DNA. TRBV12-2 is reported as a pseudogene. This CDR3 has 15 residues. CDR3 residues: CASRQHRRGFYEQYF. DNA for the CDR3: TGTGCAAGTCGCCAACATCGAAGGGGTTTCTACGAGCAGTACTTC.

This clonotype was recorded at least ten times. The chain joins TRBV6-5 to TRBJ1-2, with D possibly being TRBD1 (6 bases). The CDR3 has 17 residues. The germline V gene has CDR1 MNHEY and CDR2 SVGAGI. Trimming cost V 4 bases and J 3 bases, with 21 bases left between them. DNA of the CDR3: TGTGCCAGCAGTTTCTCCCTCGGTAGGGGGACGGACTATGGCTACACCTTC. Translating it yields CASSFSLGRGTDYGYTF.

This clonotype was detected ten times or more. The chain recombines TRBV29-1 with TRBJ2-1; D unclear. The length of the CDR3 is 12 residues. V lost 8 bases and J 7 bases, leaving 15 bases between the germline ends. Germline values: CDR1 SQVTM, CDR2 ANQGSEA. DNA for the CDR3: TGCAGCCCGCGGCGACTCGCTAATGAGCAGTTCTTC. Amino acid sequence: CSPRRLANEQFF.

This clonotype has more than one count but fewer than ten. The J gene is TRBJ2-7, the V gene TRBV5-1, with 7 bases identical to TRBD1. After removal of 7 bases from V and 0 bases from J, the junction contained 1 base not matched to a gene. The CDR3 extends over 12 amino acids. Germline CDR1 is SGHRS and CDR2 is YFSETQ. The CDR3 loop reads CASQGDSYEQYF. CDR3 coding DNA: TGCGCCAGCCAGGGGGACTCCTACGAGCAGTACTTC.

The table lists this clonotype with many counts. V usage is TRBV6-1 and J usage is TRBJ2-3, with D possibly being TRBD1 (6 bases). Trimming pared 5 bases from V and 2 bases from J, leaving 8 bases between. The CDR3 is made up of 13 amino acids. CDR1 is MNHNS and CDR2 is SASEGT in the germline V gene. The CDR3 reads CASSPGVTDTQYF. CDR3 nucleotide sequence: TGTGCCAGCAGTCCAGGGGTCACAGATACGCAGTATTTT.

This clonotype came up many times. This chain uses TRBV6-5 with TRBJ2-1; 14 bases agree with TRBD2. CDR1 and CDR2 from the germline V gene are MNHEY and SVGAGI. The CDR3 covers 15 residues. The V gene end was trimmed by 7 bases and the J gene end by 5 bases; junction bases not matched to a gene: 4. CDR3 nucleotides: TGTGCCAGCACCCGGACTAGCGGGGGGCACAATGAGCAGTTCTTC. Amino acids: CASTRTSGGHNEQFF.

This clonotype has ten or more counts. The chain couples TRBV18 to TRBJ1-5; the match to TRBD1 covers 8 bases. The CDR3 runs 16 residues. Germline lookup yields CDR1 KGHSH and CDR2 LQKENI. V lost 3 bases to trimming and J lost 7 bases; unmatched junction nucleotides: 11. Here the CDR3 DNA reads TGTGCCAGCTCACCTAGTCAGGGGGCTCTGAACCAGCCCCAGCATTTT. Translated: CASSPSQGALNQPQHF.

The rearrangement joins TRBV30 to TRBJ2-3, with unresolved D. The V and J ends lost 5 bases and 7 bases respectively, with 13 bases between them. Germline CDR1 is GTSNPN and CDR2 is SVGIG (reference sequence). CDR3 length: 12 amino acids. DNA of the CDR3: TGTGCCTGGGCAAACGGAGAATATACGCAGTATTTT. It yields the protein CAWANGEYTQYF.

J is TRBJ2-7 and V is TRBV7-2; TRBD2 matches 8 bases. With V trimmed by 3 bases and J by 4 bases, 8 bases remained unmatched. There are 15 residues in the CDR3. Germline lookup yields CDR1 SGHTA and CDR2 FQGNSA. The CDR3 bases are TGTGCCAGCAGCTTTACCCGCCAGCGGGGGTACGAGCAGTACTTC. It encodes CASSFTRQRGYEQYF.

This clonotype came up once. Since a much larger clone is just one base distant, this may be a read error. CDR3 in amino acids: CASSLAGPFNEQFF. The CDR3 DNA is TGTGCCAGCAGTTTGGCGGGCCCTTTCAATGAGCAGTTCTTC. This sequence joins TRBV27 and TRBJ2-1; TRBD2 is a possible D gene (5 bases). V lost 3 bases and J lost 6, with 12 bases in between. Germline V gene sequence: CDR1 MNHEY, CDR2 SMNVEV (reference sequence). CDR3 length equals 14 residues.

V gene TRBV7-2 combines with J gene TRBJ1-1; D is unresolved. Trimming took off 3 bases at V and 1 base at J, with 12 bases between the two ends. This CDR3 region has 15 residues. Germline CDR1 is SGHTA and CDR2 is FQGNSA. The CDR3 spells CASSLNSATNTEAFF. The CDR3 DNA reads TGTGCCAGCAGCTTGAACAGCGCGACGAACACTGAAGCTTTCTTT.

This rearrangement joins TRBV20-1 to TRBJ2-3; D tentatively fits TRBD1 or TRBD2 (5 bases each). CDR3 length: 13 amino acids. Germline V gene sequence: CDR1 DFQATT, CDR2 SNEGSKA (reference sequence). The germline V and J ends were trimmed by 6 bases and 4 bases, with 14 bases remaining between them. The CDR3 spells CSAHKGRADTQYF. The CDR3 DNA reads TGCAGTGCGCATAAGGGACGCGCAGATACGCAGTATTTT.

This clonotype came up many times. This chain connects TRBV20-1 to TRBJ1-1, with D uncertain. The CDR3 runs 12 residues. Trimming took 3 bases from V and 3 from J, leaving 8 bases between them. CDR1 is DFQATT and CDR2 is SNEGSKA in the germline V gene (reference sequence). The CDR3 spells CSASEMDTEAFF. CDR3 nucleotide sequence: TGCAGTGCTAGTGAGATGGACACTGAAGCTTTCTTT.

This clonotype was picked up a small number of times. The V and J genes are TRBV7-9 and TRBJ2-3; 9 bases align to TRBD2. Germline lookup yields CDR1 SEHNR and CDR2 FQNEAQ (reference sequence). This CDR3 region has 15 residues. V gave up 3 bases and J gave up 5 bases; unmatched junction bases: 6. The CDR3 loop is CASSFVAGVGDTQYF. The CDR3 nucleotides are TGTGCCAGCAGCTTTGTAGCGGGAGTTGGAGATACGCAGTATTTT.

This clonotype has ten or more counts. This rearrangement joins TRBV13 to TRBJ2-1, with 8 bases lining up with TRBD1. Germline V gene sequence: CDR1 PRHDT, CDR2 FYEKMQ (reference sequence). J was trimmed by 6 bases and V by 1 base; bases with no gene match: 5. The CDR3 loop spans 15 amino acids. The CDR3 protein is CASSLVPGGSNEQFF. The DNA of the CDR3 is TGTGCCAGCAGCTTAGTTCCAGGGGGCTCCAATGAGCAGTTCTTC.

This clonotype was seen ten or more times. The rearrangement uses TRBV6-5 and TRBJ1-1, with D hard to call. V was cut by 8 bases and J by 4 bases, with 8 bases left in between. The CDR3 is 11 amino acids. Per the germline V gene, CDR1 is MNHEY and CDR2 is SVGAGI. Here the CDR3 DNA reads TGTGCCAGCGAATCGGGCACTGAAGCTTTCTTT. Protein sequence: CASESGTEAFF.

CDR3 region: CASSRGLAYNEQFF. The CDR3 DNA is TGTGCCAGCAGTAGGGGACTAGCGTACAATGAGCAGTTCTTC. The genes are TRBV27 and TRBJ2-1, with 10 bases identical to TRBD2. Germline CDR1 reads MNHEY; CDR2 reads SMNVEV (reference sequence). The CDR3 consists of 14 residues. With V trimmed by 5 bases and J by 4 bases, 2 bases remained unmatched.

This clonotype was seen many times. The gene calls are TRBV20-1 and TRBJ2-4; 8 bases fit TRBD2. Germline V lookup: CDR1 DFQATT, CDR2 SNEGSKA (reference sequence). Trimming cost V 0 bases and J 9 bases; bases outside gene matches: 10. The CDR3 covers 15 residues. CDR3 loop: CSARDQKRGQGIQYF. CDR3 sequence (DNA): TGCAGTGCTAGAGATCAGAAGCGGGGGCAGGGCATTCAGTACTTC.

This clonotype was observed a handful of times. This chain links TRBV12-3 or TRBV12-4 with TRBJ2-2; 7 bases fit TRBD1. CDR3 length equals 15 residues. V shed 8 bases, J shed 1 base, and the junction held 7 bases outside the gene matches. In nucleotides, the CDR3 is TGTGCCAGCTCACACGGGACAGAGAACACCGGGGAGCTGTTTTTT. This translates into CASSHGTENTGELFF.

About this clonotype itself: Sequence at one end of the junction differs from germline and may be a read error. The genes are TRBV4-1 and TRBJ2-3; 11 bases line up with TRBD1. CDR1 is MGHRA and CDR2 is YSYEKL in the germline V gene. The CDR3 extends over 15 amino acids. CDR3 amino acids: CASSQAGQGVDTQYF. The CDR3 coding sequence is TGCGCCAGCAGCCAAGCGGGACAGGGGGTAGATACGCAGTATTTC.

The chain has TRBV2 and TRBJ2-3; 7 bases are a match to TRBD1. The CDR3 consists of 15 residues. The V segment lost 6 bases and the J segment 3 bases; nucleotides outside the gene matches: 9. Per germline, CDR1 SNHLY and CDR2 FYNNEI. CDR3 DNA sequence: TGTGCCAGCAGCCTACAGGGGAGCGAGACAGATACGCAGTATTTT. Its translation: CASSLQGSETDTQYF. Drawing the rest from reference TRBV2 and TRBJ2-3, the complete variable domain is EPEVTQTPSHQVTQMGQEVILRCVPISNHLYFYWYRQILGQKVEFLVSFYNNEISEKSEIFDDQFSVERPDGSNFTLKIRSTKLEDSAMYFCASSLQGSETDTQYFGPGTRLTVL.